Below, 26 T cell receptor beta chains from the same sample are listed, as sequenced in a study of cytomegalovirus exposure and HLA in healthy donors. The PCR made use of 60 Vbeta and 13 Jbeta primers. Libraries were prepared by immunoSEQ multiplex PCR; TCRdb keeps only in-frame clonotypes and omits some of them. The repertoire table contains approximately 120,000 clones. Sequencing was carried out using PBMCs. These receptor sequences come from a middle-aged man in good health and CMV-seronegative.

The gene calls are TRBV4-1 and TRBJ2-1; 10 nucleotides match TRBD2. The J segment lost 8 bases and the V segment lost 0 bases, leaving 10 bases of the junction unmatched. The CDR3 length is 17 residues. Germline lookup yields CDR1 MGHRA and CDR2 YSYEKL. The CDR3 loop is CASSQERSSGSYHEQFF. CDR3 nucleotides: TGCGCCAGCAGCCAAGAGAGGTCTAGCGGGAGTTACCATGAGCAGTTCTTC.

This chain links TRBV11-3 with TRBJ2-7, with 9 bases that match TRBD1. The CDR3 extends over 15 amino acids. Germline assignment: CDR1 SGHNT and CDR2 YENEEA. After removal of 1 base from V and 6 bases from J, the junction contained 7 bases not matched to a gene. The CDR3 DNA is TGTGCCAGCAGCTTAGGTGGGACAGGGCGTAGCGAGCAGTACTTC. Translation gives CASSLGGTGRSEQYF.

This sequence joins TRBV6-1 and TRBJ2-3; TRBD1 aligns across 8 bases. Germline V CDR1 and CDR2: MNHNS, SASEGT. The ends lost 5 bases at V and 0 bases at J; junction bases unmatched: 4. The CDR3 runs to 15 residues. This chain's CDR3 is CASSFDRGSTDTQYF. In nucleotides, the CDR3 is TGTGCCAGCAGTTTTGACAGGGGAAGCACAGATACGCAGTATTTT.

The CDR3 loop reads CASRQTGGGYTF. In nucleotides, the CDR3 is TGTGCCAGCAGGCAGACAGGGGGTGGCTACACCTTC. The J gene is TRBJ1-2, the V gene TRBV2; 9 positions agree with TRBD1. Trimming removed 6 bases from V and 7 bases from J; junction bases left unmatched: 3. CDR1 and CDR2 (germline): SNHLY, FYNNEI. The length of the CDR3 is 12 residues. Variable domain in full (rest from reference TRBV2 and TRBJ1-2): EPEVTQTPSHQVTQMGQEVILRCVPISNHLYFYWYRQILGQKVEFLVSFYNNEISEKSEIFDDQFSVERPDGSNFTLKIRSTKLEDSAMYFCASRQTGGGYTFGSGTRLTVV.

The rearrangement uses TRBV2 and TRBJ2-1; 7 bases are a match to TRBD2. CDR1 is SNHLY and CDR2 is FYNNEI in the germline V gene. This CDR3 has 14 residues. V lost 5 bases, J lost 7 bases, and 8 bases stayed unmatched. CDR3 sequence: CASSTSVPNNEQFF. The DNA of the CDR3 is TGTGCCAGCAGTACTAGCGTACCGAATAATGAGCAGTTCTTC.

The gene calls are TRBV5-4 and TRBJ2-3; 9 positions agree with TRBD2. The germline V gene encodes CDR1 SGHNT and CDR2 YYREEE (reference sequence). The CDR3 loop spans 17 amino acids. V was pared by 3 bases and J by 1 base, with 9 bases of the junction left unmatched. The CDR3 sequence: CASSSRVSGSGTDTQYF. DNA of the CDR3: TGTGCCAGCAGCTCCAGAGTTAGCGGGAGCGGCACAGATACGCAGTATTTT.

The CDR3 DNA reads as TGTGCCAGCAGCCAATCGACACAGGGGTGGTCCTACGAGCAGTACTTC. Residues: CASSQSTQGWSYEQYF. This chain links TRBV5-8 with TRBJ2-7; 7 positions match TRBD1. V trimming: 4 bases; J trimming: 1 base; junction bases outside the gene matches: 11. Germline CDR1 reads SGHTS; CDR2 reads YDEGEE. The CDR3 runs to 16 residues.

The rearrangement uses TRBV5-3 and TRBJ1-5; the match to TRBD1 covers 7 bases. TRBV5-3 is marked as an open reading frame, function uncertain. The CDR3 loop spans 15 amino acids. The ends lost 5 bases at V and 3 bases at J; junction bases unmatched: 8. Here the CDR3 DNA reads TGTGCCAGAAGTTTTACGAGGGGGCCCAATCAGCCCCAGCATTTT. The encoded protein is CARSFTRGPNQPQHF.

J is TRBJ1-5 and V is TRBV5-1; 7 bases are shared with TRBD1. V shed 0 bases, J shed 5 bases, and the junction held 5 bases outside the gene matches. The CDR3 runs to 15 residues. Germline V gene data show CDR1 as SGHRS and CDR2 as YFSETQ. CDR3 loop: CASSLGWDSDQPQHF. The DNA for the CDR3 is TGCGCCAGCAGCTTGGGGTGGGACAGCGATCAGCCCCAGCATTTT.

This chain's CDR3 is CASSYRQDRAYGYTF. DNA for the CDR3: TGTGCCAGCAGTTATCGACAGGACCGGGCTTATGGCTACACCTTC. The rearrangement uses TRBV6-5 and TRBJ1-2, with D perhaps TRBD1 (6 bases). In germline, CDR1 is MNHEY, CDR2 SVGAGI. CDR3 length: 15 amino acids. V gave up 3 bases and J gave up 5 bases, with 16 bases separating them.

The chain combines TRBV5-6 with TRBJ2-7, with TRBD1 as a possible D gene (6 bases). The CDR3 extends over 12 amino acids. V was shortened by 4 bases and J by 4 bases, with 9 bases between the two germline ends. The germline V gene has CDR1 SGHDT and CDR2 YYEEEE. Written as DNA, the CDR3 is TGTGCCAGCAGCCACGACAGGTACGAGCAGTACTTC. Its translation: CASSHDRYEQYF.

This chain uses TRBV5-1 with TRBJ1-2, with D maybe TRBD1 (5 bases). The CDR3 loop spans 17 amino acids. Germline V CDR1 and CDR2: SGHRS, YFSETQ. Trimming left V 1 base short and J 0 bases short, with 16 bases between. This chain's CDR3 is CASSLTISTVTNYGYTF. CDR3 in DNA: TGCGCCAGCAGCTTGACCATTTCGACAGTCACTAACTATGGCTACACCTTC.

This chain joins TRBV15 and TRBJ1-4; D not certain. The CDR3 is 15 amino acids. With 1 base removed from V and 7 bases from J, the gap between germline ends came to 13 bases. Germline V lookup: CDR1 LNHNV, CDR2 YYDKDF (reference sequence). The CDR3 is CATSRVGPEGEKLFF. CDR3 DNA sequence: TGTGCCACCAGCAGAGTCGGCCCCGAGGGTGAAAAACTGTTTTTT.

The chain recombines TRBV19 with TRBJ2-7; D may be TRBD2 (6 bases). CDR1 is LNHDA, CDR2 SQIVND, per germline (reference sequence). This CDR3 contains 12 residues. Trimming cost V 8 bases and J 1 base, with 9 bases left between them. The CDR3 loop is CASGRESYEQYF. In nucleotides, the CDR3 is TGTGCCAGTGGCCGGGAGTCCTACGAGCAGTACTTC.

The rearrangement joins TRBV29-1 to TRBJ2-7, with unresolved D. Trimming cost V 2 bases and J 0 bases, with 8 bases left between them. This CDR3 has 13 residues. Looked up from germline, CDR1 is SQVTM and CDR2 is ANQGSEA. The CDR3 DNA follows: TGCAGCGTTGAATATGCGAACTCCTACGAGCAGTACTTC. Amino acid sequence: CSVEYANSYEQYF.

This chain links TRBV6-5 with TRBJ1-1; D is possibly TRBD1 (5 bases). V dropped 5 bases and J dropped 1 base, with 8 bases sitting between them. This CDR3 contains 13 residues. Germline CDR1 MNHEY, CDR2 SVGAGI. CDR3 amino acids: CASSRTGNTEAFF. In DNA form, the CDR3 reads TGTGCCAGCAGTCGAACAGGGAACACTGAAGCTTTCTTT.

This sequence joins TRBV19 and TRBJ2-3; 10 nucleotides agree with TRBD1. J gave up 3 bases and V 5 bases, and 14 bases lay outside the gene matches. In germline, CDR1 is LNHDA, CDR2 SQIVND (reference sequence). The CDR3 consists of 18 residues. CDR3 sequence: CASSLRTPDRGITDTQYF. The CDR3 bases are TGTGCCAGTAGTCTCCGTACCCCGGACAGGGGGATTACAGATACGCAGTATTTT.

The J gene is TRBJ2-7, the V gene TRBV27; D may be TRBD2 (5 bases). From germline, CDR1 is MNHEY and CDR2 SMNVEV (reference sequence). Trimming left V 7 bases short and J 6 bases short, with 13 bases between. This CDR3 has 12 amino acids. CDR3 sequence reads: CASKRLGAEQYF. The CDR3 DNA follows: TGTGCCAGCAAGCGCCTGGGAGCCGAGCAGTACTTC.

The rearrangement uses TRBV6-1 and TRBJ2-1; D is ambiguous. The length of the CDR3 is 14 residues. Trimming stripped 3 bases from V and 12 bases from J, with 18 bases between. CDR1 and CDR2 from the germline V gene are MNHNS and SASEGT. In nucleotides, the CDR3 is TGTGCCAGCAGTGATGCCCAGTCCTCCGCAAGGCAGTTCTTC. Amino acid sequence: CASSDAQSSARQFF.

V is TRBV5-1 and J is TRBJ1-2, with D uncertain. The V and J ends lost 0 bases and 3 bases respectively, with 24 bases between them. CDR1 SGHRS and CDR2 YFSETQ come from the germline V gene. The CDR3 loop spans 19 amino acids. The CDR3 DNA follows: TGCGCCAGCAGCTTGGGCGATAGGTTACAATTAAGCCGGGACTATGGCTACACCTTC. It specifies CASSLGDRLQLSRDYGYTF.

The J gene is TRBJ1-5, the V gene TRBV27; 7 bases fit TRBD1. V lost 7 bases, J lost 3 bases, and 6 bases stayed unmatched. There are 14 residues in the CDR3. Germline V gives CDR1 MNHEY, CDR2 SMNVEV (reference sequence). The CDR3 region has the DNA TGTGCCAGCACCCCGGGACAGCCCAATCAGCCCCAGCATTTT. Protein sequence: CASTPGQPNQPQHF.

The chain employs TRBV6-4 and TRBJ2-3, with 10 bases aligning to TRBD2. Trimming cost V 0 bases and J 6 bases; bases outside gene matches: 0. Germline CDR1 MRHNA, CDR2 SNTAGT. This CDR3 spans 14 amino acids. The CDR3 spells CASSDSSGRDTQYF. CDR3 nucleotides: TGTGCCAGCAGTGACTCTAGCGGGAGGGATACGCAGTATTTT.

This chain links TRBV6-4 with TRBJ2-3; the D gene is possibly TRBD2 (6 bases). There are 15 residues in the CDR3. Germline-derived CDR1 and CDR2 are MRHNA and SNTAGT. Trimming left V 4 bases short and J 1 base short, with 12 bases between. This chain's CDR3 is CASSVGGMGTDTQYF. DNA of the CDR3: TGTGCCAGCAGTGTTGGCGGGATGGGCACAGATACGCAGTATTTT.

V is TRBV7-8 and J is TRBJ1-1; 8 nucleotides match TRBD1. Germline CDR1 is SGHVS and CDR2 is FQNEAQ. With 2 bases clipped from V and 0 bases from J, the junction kept 2 bases outside the gene matches. The CDR3 spans 15 residues. The CDR3 region is CASSLQGALNTEAFF. In nucleotides, the CDR3 is TGTGCCAGCAGCTTACAGGGGGCCCTGAACACTGAAGCTTTCTTT.

In the case of this clone: Other DNA sequences in the same sample also yield this CDR3. The chain combines TRBV19 with TRBJ1-2, with D hard to call. The germline V gene has CDR1 LNHDA and CDR2 SQIVND (reference sequence). The CDR3 is made up of 12 amino acids. Trimming shortened V by 2 bases and J by 8 bases, and 9 bases separated the two germline ends. The CDR3 nucleotides are TGTGCCAGTAGTATACGAGGCGGCGGCTACACCTTC. Its translation: CASSIRGGGYTF. Using reference TRBV19 and TRBJ1-2 for the parts outside the CDR3, the full variable domain is DGGITQSPKYLFRKEGQNVTLSCEQNLNHDAMYWYRQDPGQGLRLIYYSQIVNDFQKGDIAEGYSVSREKKESFPLTVTSAQKNPTAFYLCASSIRGGGYTFGSGTRLTVV.

V is TRBV12-5 and J is TRBJ2-1; possible D gene TRBD1, 8 bases. V dropped 0 bases and J dropped 7 bases, with 19 bases sitting between them. Germline CDR1 reads LGHNT; CDR2 reads FRNRAP. This CDR3 is built from 17 residues. CDR3 coding DNA: TGTGCTAGTGGTTTGGTCACAGGGGGGACGGGGGGAAATGAGCAGTTCTTC. Translation: CASGLVTGGTGGNEQFF.